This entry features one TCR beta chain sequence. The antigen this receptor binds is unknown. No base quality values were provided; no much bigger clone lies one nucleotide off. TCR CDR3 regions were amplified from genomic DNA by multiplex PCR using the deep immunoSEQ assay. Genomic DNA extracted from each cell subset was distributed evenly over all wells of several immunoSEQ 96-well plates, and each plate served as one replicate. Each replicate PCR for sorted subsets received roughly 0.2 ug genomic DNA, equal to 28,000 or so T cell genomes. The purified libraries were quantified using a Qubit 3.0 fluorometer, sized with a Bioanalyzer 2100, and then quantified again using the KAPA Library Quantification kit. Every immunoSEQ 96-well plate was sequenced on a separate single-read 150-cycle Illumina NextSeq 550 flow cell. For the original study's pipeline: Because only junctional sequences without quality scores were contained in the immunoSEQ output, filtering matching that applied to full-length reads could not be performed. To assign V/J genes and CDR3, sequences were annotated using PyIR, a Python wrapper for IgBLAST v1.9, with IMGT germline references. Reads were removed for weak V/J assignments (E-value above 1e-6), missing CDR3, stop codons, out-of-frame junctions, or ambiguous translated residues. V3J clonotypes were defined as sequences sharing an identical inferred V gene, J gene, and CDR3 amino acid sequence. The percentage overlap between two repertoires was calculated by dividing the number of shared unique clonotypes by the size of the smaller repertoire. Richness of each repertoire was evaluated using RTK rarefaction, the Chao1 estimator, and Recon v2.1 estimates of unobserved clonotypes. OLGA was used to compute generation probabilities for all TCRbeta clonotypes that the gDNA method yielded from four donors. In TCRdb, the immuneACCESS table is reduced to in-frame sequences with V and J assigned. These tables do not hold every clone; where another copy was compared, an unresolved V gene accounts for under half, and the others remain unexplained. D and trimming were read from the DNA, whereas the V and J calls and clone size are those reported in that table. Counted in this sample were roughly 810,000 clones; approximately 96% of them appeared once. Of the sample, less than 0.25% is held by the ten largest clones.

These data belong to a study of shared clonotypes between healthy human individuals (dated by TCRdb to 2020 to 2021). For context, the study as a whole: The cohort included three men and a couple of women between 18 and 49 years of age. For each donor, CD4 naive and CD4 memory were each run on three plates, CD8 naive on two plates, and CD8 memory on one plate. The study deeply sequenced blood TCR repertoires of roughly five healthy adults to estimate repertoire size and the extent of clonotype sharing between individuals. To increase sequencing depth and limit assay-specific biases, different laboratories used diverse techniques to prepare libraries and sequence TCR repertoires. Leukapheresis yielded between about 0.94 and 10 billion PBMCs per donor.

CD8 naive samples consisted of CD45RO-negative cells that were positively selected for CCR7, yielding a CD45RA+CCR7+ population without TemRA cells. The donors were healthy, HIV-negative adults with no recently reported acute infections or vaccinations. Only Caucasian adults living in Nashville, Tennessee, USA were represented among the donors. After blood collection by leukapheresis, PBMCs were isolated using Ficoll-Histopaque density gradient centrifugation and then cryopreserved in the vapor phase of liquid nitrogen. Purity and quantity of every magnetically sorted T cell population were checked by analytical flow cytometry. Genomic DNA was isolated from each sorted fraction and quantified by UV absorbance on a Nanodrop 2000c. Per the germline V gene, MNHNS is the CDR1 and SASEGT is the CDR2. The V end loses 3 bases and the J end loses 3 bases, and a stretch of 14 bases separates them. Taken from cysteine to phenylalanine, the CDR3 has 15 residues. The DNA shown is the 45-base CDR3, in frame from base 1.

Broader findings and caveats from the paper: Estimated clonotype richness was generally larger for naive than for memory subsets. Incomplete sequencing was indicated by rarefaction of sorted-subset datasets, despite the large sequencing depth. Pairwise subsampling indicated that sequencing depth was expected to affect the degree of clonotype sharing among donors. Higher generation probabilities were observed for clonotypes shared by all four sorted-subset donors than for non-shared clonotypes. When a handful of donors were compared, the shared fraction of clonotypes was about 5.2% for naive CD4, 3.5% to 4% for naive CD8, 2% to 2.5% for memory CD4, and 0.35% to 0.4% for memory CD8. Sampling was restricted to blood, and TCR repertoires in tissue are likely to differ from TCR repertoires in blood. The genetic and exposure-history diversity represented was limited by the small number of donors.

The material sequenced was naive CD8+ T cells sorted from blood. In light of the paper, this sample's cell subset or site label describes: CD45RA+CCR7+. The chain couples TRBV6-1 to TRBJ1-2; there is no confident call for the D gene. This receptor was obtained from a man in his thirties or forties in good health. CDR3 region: CASSDGRWEHYGYTF. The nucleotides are TGTGCCAGCAGTGACGGTCGGTGGGAGCACTATGGCTACACCTTC.